The following is a T cell receptor (beta chain) sequence with its context. The data belong to a study of blood T cell repertoires in COVID-19. The method was immunoSEQ multiplex PCR; TCRdb's version includes in-frame clones alone and lacks a portion of them. This sample has about 170,000 clones; about nine tenths occur once, and the top ten carry approximately 24%. Germline CDR1 SGDLS, CDR2 YYNGEE. V lost 1 base, J lost 3 bases, and 17 bases lay in between. This CDR3 contains 17 residues. The clonotype comes from a man aged 55 to 69 with acute or convalescent COVID-19. This chain connects TRBV9 to TRBJ2-4; possibly TRBD2 for D (5 bases). Source material: peripheral blood. CDR3 DNA: TGTGCCAGCAGCGTAATAGTTCGGGGTAATCACAAAAACATTCAGTACTTC. Amino acids: CASSVIVRGNHKNIQYF. Full variable domain (rest looked up from reference TRBV9 and TRBJ2-4): DSGVTQTPKHLITATGQRVTLRCSPRSGDLSVYWYQQSLDQGLQFLIQYYNGEERAKGNILERFSAQQFPDLHSELNLSSLELGDSALYFCASSVIVRGNHKNIQYFGAGTRLSVL.